This entry lists 19 T cell receptor beta chains sequenced from one sample in a study of CD8 T cells in ankylosing spondylitis. TCRdb independently ran MiXCR on the 5' RACE reads; one entry per CDR3 protein. Among 80,000 to 90,000 distinct CDR3 sequences listed, around 30% were seen once. The sequencing sample was made of blood, either unsorted or a sorted T cell fraction (not recorded which). Every receptor here comes from a male donor with ankylosing spondylitis or in good health (not recorded which).

Only a few counts were recorded for this clonotype. The chain combines TRBV7-2 with TRBJ1-2; 7 bases align to TRBD1. This CDR3 is 16 amino acids long. Germline CDR1 SGHTA, CDR2 FQGNSA. V shed 7 bases and J 4 bases; nucleotides not matched to a gene: 15. The chain's CDR3 is CASTPDLPGGLYGYTF. The CDR3, as DNA: TGTGCCAGCACCCCGGACTTACCAGGGGGTCTCTATGGCTACACCTTC.

This clonotype was seen many times. The chain carries TRBV20-1 and TRBJ2-7, with 8 bases lining up with TRBD1. The CDR3 has 15 amino acids. V gave up 3 bases and J gave up 3 bases; unmatched junction bases: 10. Germline CDR1 DFQATT, CDR2 SNEGSKA (reference sequence). The CDR3 nucleotides are TGCAGTGCTAGCTACTGGGACAGGTCAAACTACGAGCAGTACTTC. Translating gives CSASYWDRSNYEQYF.

This clonotype was seen ten or more times. The chain combines TRBV20-1 with TRBJ2-7; D gene unclear. V lost 2 bases, J lost 9 bases, and 11 bases lay in between. CDR1 and CDR2 from the germline V gene are DFQATT and SNEGSKA (reference sequence). The CDR3 is made up of 11 amino acids. The CDR3 is CSARSPTGQYF. In DNA form, the CDR3 reads TGCAGTGCTAGATCCCCCACCGGGCAGTACTTC.

This clonotype appeared a few times. This chain joins TRBV20-1 and TRBJ2-3; TRBD2 agrees at 11 bases. CDR1 is DFQATT and CDR2 is SNEGSKA in the germline V gene (reference sequence). The CDR3 length is 13 residues. Trimming at V came to 6 bases and at J to 10 bases, leaving 9 bases not matched to a gene. The CDR3 sequence is CSAKTSGRVAQYF. Written as DNA, the CDR3 is TGCAGTGCCAAAACTAGCGGGAGAGTCGCGCAGTATTTT.

This clonotype appeared a few times. The V gene is TRBV5-1, the J gene TRBJ2-2; 10 positions agree with TRBD1. Trimming at V came to 0 bases and at J to 6 bases, leaving 5 bases not matched to a gene. This CDR3 is 16 amino acids long. CDR1 and CDR2 (germline): SGHRS, YFSETQ. In nucleotides, the CDR3 is TGCGCCAGCAGCTTGGACCGGGACAGGGGTCCCGGGGAGCTGTTTTTT. Translating gives CASSLDRDRGPGELFF.

This clonotype was observed at least ten times. The CDR3 region is CASSLDLDEVGETQYF. The DNA for the CDR3 is TGTGCCAGCAGCTTAGATCTAGACGAGGTCGGGGAGACCCAGTACTTC. V and J are TRBV11-2 and TRBJ2-5; D is undetermined. Trimming pared 0 bases from V and 5 bases from J, leaving 16 bases between. This CDR3 contains 16 residues. Germline lookup yields CDR1 SGHAT and CDR2 FQNNGV.

The gene calls are TRBV11-2 and TRBJ2-2; D is undetermined. Trimming shortened V by 1 base and J by 6 bases, and 6 bases separated the two germline ends. This CDR3 contains 13 residues. CDR1 and CDR2 from the germline V gene are SGHAT and FQNNGV. CDR3 sequence reads: CASSLGWAGELFF. The CDR3 coding sequence is TGTGCCAGCAGCTTAGGTTGGGCCGGGGAGCTGTTTTTT.

This clonotype was observed many times. This chain uses TRBV20-1 with TRBJ1-3; TRBD1 agrees at 10 bases. Germline CDR1 and CDR2: DFQATT and SNEGSKA (reference sequence). The junction had 6 bases not matched to a gene; V was cut back by 2 bases and J by 2 bases. The CDR3 has 16 residues. This chain's CDR3 is CSARFRDRGPGNTIYF. CDR3 DNA sequence: TGCAGTGCTAGATTCCGGGACAGGGGCCCTGGAAACACCATATATTTT.

Many counts were recorded for this clonotype. The chain links TRBV20-1 to TRBJ2-7; D might be TRBD2 (6 bases). Deletions cut 2 bases from V and 3 bases from J, with 14 bases between. The CDR3 is 14 residues long. Per the germline V gene, CDR1 is DFQATT and CDR2 is SNEGSKA (reference sequence). CDR3 sequence (DNA): TGCAGTGCTAGACAGGACTATGAGGGCTACGAGCAGTACTTC. This gives the protein CSARQDYEGYEQYF.

The sample holds a few counts of this clonotype. The V and J genes are TRBV27 and TRBJ1-5; D is possibly TRBD1 (5 bases). Per germline, CDR1 MNHEY and CDR2 SMNVEV (reference sequence). V lost 0 bases and J lost 2, with 11 bases in between. The CDR3 spans 16 residues. In DNA form, the CDR3 reads TGTGCCAGCAGTTTATCGAGCGGCAGGGGCAATCAGCCCCAGCATTTT. Translated: CASSLSSGRGNQPQHF.

This clonotype was detected ten times or more. The J gene is TRBJ2-1, the V gene TRBV5-1, with no clear D. This CDR3 comprises 9 residues. CDR1 is SGHRS and CDR2 is YFSETQ in the germline V gene. Trimming left V 7 bases short and J 7 bases short, with 3 bases between. The CDR3 protein is CASLNEQFF. The CDR3 DNA reads as TGCGCCAGCCTAAATGAGCAGTTCTTC. The full variable domain, its missing parts supplied by reference TRBV5-1 and TRBJ2-1, is KAGVTQTPRYLIKTRGQQVTLSCSPISGHRSVSWYQQTPGQGLQFLFEYFSETQRNKGNFPGRFSGRQFSNSRSEMNVSTLELGDSALYLCASLNEQFFGPGTRLTVL.

This chain uses TRBV6-1 with TRBJ2-2; no clear D. V lost 6 bases and J lost 1, with 9 bases in between. The CDR3 is made up of 14 amino acids. Looked up from germline, CDR1 is MNHNS and CDR2 is SASEGT. The CDR3 DNA reads as TGTGCCAGCAGGGCGCTTCAGAACACCGGGGAGCTGTTTTTT. Protein sequence: CASRALQNTGELFF.

This clonotype was seen ten or more times. The V gene is TRBV20-1, the J gene TRBJ2-7; 8 nucleotides agree with TRBD2. Germline CDR1 and CDR2: DFQATT and SNEGSKA (reference sequence). CDR3 length: 13 residues. V shed 3 bases and J 2 bases; nucleotides not matched to a gene: 3. In DNA, the CDR3 is TGCAGTGCTAGGACTAGCGACCCCTACGAGCAGTACTTC. Translating it yields CSARTSDPYEQYF.

This chain links TRBV20-1 with TRBJ2-3; 10 nucleotides line up with TRBD2. Germline CDR1 is DFQATT and CDR2 is SNEGSKA (reference sequence). V lost 3 bases, J lost 0 bases, and 3 bases stayed unmatched. This CDR3 spans 15 amino acids. The CDR3 loop is CSARLAGGSTDTQYF. The CDR3, as DNA: TGCAGTGCTAGGTTAGCGGGGGGTAGCACAGATACGCAGTATTTT.

The CDR3 loop reads CASSPPSSGELFF. In DNA form, the CDR3 reads TGTGCCAGCAGCCCCCCCTCTAGCGGGGAGCTGTTTTTT. The chain links TRBV7-9 to TRBJ2-2, with unresolved D. The V end lost 5 bases, the J end lost 7 bases, and 11 bases lay between the germline ends. The CDR3 totals 13 residues. Germline V gene lookup returns CDR1 SEHNR and CDR2 FQNEAQ (reference sequence).

The chain employs TRBV20-1 and TRBJ1-4; D not certain. The CDR3 covers 15 residues. Germline V gene sequence: CDR1 DFQATT, CDR2 SNEGSKA (reference sequence). Trimming left V 6 bases short and J 0 bases short, with 14 bases between. CDR3 region: CSAEHLQTTNEKLFF. The CDR3 nucleotides are TGCAGTGCCGAACACCTTCAGACAACTAATGAAAAACTGTTTTTT.

This clonotype was counted a few times. This chain links TRBV27 with TRBJ2-3; 8 nucleotides match TRBD1. From germline, CDR1 is MNHEY and CDR2 SMNVEV (reference sequence). Trimming cost V 6 bases and J 1 base; bases outside gene matches: 6. The CDR3 has 15 residues. CDR3 sequence (DNA): TGTGCCAGCAGCTGGACAGGGTACCGCACAGATACGCAGTATTTT. The encoded protein is CASSWTGYRTDTQYF.

This clonotype appeared once. The V and J genes are TRBV5-1 and TRBJ2-5, with D tentatively TRBD2 (6 bases). The CDR3 sequence is 16 residues long. V was clipped by 6 bases and J by 2 bases, with 20 bases between them. Germline assignment: CDR1 SGHRS and CDR2 YFSETQ. This CDR3 reads CASTRGGQGEQETQYF. CDR3 coding DNA: TGCGCCAGCACCCGAGGAGGGCAGGGCGAACAAGAGACCCAGTACTTC.

The chain employs TRBV12-3 or TRBV12-4 and TRBJ1-6; no firm D call. Trimming removed 8 bases from V and 7 bases from J, with 15 bases in between. This CDR3 is built from 14 residues. CDR3 sequence (DNA): TGTGCCAGCGTGTCCCGGGGAAGAAATTCACCCCTCCACTTT. It translates to CASVSRGRNSPLHF.